Sequencing of this T cell receptor (beta chain) was carried out in a study of cytomegalovirus exposure and HLA in healthy donors. Study information: An earlier analysis found 95 million to 140 million unique TCR beta sequences from about 190 million T cells.

The study, taken as a whole, reports: In vitro work confirmed that a few CMV-associated chains recognize CMV antigens. The number of N-insertions in an Asian-associated ancestry cluster was reportedly below the roughly 670-donor mean in a later analysis. V- and J-gene trimming of TCR beta was linked (in a later analysis) to a missense DCLRE1C variant.

Trimming took off 2 bases at V and 6 bases at J, with 17 bases between the two ends. The CDR3 spans 15 residues. Germline loops: CDR1 SGHRS, CDR2 YFSETQ. To note about this clone: What it binds is not known.

13 Jbeta primers and 60 Vbeta primers were used for the PCR. Using immunoSEQ multiplex PCR, the repertoire was profiled, and TCRdb retains in-frame clones only, with some absent. The sample carries nearly 300,000 clones, 70% to 90% recorded once. This sequence was found in a middle-aged man in good health and CMV-seropositive. The chain employs TRBV5-1 and TRBJ1-1, with a tentative D call TRBD1 (5 bases). The material sequenced was PBMCs. For the CDR3, the DNA is TGCGCCAGCAGCTTTTCCACGACGGGGGAAGCTGAAGCTTTCTTT. Its translation is CASSFSTTGEAEAFF.